This is a list of T cell receptor beta chains from one sample in a study of blood T cell repertoires in COVID-19. The method was immunoSEQ multiplex PCR; TCRdb's version includes in-frame clones alone and lacks a portion of them. The repertoire holds 190,000 or so clones, with roughly 92% as singletons. The sequencing sample was made of peripheral blood. Receptors were obtained from a man aged 30 to 45 with COVID-19, enrolled during active disease. The CDR3 runs from the conserved cysteine through the conserved F or W. D genes are given only for firm matches. Clone size, where shown, is once, few, many, or a class for clones that have expanded.

CASRLAGRANYGYTF TGTGCCAGCAGACTTGCGGGTAGAGCTAACTATGGCTACACCTTC . TRBJ1-2 TRBV6-5 .
CASRPHGGLGNEQFF TGTGCCAGCAGGCCCCACGGGGGGCTGGGCAATGAGCAGTTCTTC . TRBJ2-1 TRBV11-1 .
CASTETASGANVLTF TGCGCCAGCACCGAGACAGCCTCTGGGGCCAACGTCCTGACTTTC . TRBJ2-6 TRBV5-1 .
CASSRGGASSGNTIYF TGTGCCAGCAGCAGAGGAGGGGCTAGCTCTGGAAACACCATATATTTT . TRBJ1-3 TRBV5-4 .
CAWSPRGNNEQFF TGTGCCTGGAGTCCGCGGGGTAACAATGAGCAGTTCTTC . TRBJ2-1 TRBV30 .
CASSPTAGGTYEQYF TGTGCCAGCAGCCCCACGGCAGGGGGAACCTACGAGCAGTACTTC . TRBJ2-7 TRBV6-5 TRBD1
CASSRNTEAFF TGTGCCAGCAGCCGGAACACTGAAGCTTTCTTT . TRBJ1-1 TRBV6-5 .
CASSEGLGSTDTQYF TGCGCCAGCAGCGAGGGACTAGGGAGCACAGATACGCAGTATTTT . TRBJ2-3 TRBV5-1 TRBD2
CASSEAWTSGSSTDTQYF TGCGCCAGCAGTGAGGCCTGGACTAGCGGGTCTAGCACAGATACGCAGTATTTT once TRBJ2-3 TRBV10-1 TRBD2
CASSLGAEQFF TGTGCCAGCAGTTTAGGGGCTGAGCAGTTCTTC . TRBJ2-1 TRBV2 .
CASSRNGTSGGFIQETQYF TGTGCCAGCAGCAGGAACGGGACTAGCGGGGGTTTCATTCAAGAGACCCAGTACTTC . TRBJ2-5 TRBV21-1 .
CASSATGDSPLHF TGTGCCAGTAGTGCAACAGGGGATTCACCCCTCCACTTT . TRBJ1-6 TRBV19 TRBD1
CASSYPGTSGGETQYF TGTGCCAGCAGTTACCCCGGGACTAGCGGGGGAGAGACCCAGTACTTC . TRBJ2-5 TRBV6-5 TRBD2
CSASGALRTGNNEQFF TGCAGTGCTAGTGGGGCCCTTAGGACAGGAAACAATGAGCAGTTCTTC once TRBJ2-1 TRBV20-1 TRBD1